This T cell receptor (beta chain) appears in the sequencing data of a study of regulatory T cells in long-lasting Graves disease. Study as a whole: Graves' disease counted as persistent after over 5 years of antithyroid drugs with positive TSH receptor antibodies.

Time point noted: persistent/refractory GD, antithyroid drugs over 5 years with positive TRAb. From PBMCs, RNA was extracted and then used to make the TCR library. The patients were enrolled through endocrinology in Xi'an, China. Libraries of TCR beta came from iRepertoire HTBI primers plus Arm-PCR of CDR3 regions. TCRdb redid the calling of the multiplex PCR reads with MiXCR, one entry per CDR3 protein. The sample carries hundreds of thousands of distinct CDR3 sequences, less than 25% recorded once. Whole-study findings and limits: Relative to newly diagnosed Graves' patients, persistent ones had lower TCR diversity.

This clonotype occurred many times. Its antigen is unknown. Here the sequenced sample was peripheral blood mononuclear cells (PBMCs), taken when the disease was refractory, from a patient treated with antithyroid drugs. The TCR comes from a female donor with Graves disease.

CDR3 in amino acids: CASSFDNYNSPLHF. The CDR3 bases are TGTGCCAGCAGTTTTGACAACTATAATTCACCCCTCCACTTT. This chain connects TRBV28 to TRBJ1-6; D not certain. V gave up 3 bases and J gave up 3 bases, with 6 bases separating them. Germline V gene data show CDR1 as MDHEN and CDR2 as SYDVKM. CDR3 size: 14 residues. The whole variable domain, filled in from reference TRBV28 and TRBJ1-6, reads DVKVTQSSRYLVKRTGEKVFLECVQDMDHENMFWYRQDPGLGLRLIYFSYDVKMKEKGDIPEGYSVSREKKERFSLILESASTNQTSMYLCASSFDNYNSPLHFGNGTRLTVT.